What follows describes a single T cell receptor beta chain. The antigen is unknown. These data are taken from a study of T cell responses to AZD1222 COVID-19 vaccine. Across the study: Second doses at about 4 or about 12 weeks were pooled.

Findings and limits, study-wide: Spike-specific TCRs gained breadth and depth after people received two AZD1222 doses. Clonal diversity may have been underestimated in mostly white British donors. Spike was spanned by vaccine-associated CD4 TCRs, with dominance at 160-218 and 743-854.

Germline CDR1 is SNHLY and CDR2 is FYNNEI. The length of the CDR3 is 13 residues. The V end was cut by 4 bases, the J end by 9 bases, with 13 bases between. Using immunoSEQ multiplex PCR, the repertoire was profiled, and TCRdb retains in-frame clones only, with some absent. There are about 120,000 clones in the sample; around nine tenths occur only once, and about 12% lies in the top ten. The V gene is TRBV2, the J gene TRBJ2-1, with D tentatively TRBD1 (5 bases). The specimen comprised peripheral blood, sampled on day 0 of AZD1222 vaccination. The TCR sequence derives from an adult in good health. The CDR3 region is CASSASQGSEQFF. The CDR3 DNA is TGTGCCAGCAGTGCAAGCCAGGGTAGTGAGCAGTTCTTC.